This T cell receptor (beta chain) was sequenced for a study of T-cell memory formation after mild COVID-19. Study-wide findings and caveats: Pre-infection memory showed some responding clones, and this suggested that cross-reactive memory joined. Mostly located in CM and EM were contracting CD4+ clones, with contracting CD8+ clones located in EMRA.

This clonotype showed up many times. Its specificity is not known. From 5'RACE with constant-segment primers came TCR alpha and TCR beta cDNA libraries that carried sample barcodes and UMIs. A single record per CDR3 protein comes from TCRdb applying MiXCR to the 5' RACE reads. Here the sample spans about 50,000 distinct CDR3 sequences, around 9.7% being singletons. V dropped 4 bases and J dropped 3 bases, with 6 bases sitting between them. CDR3 length equals 12 residues. Germline-derived CDR1 and CDR2 are SEHNR and FQNEAQ (reference sequence). Sample: PBMCs or a T cell subset sorted from them (not recorded which). The TCR comes from an adult woman who had mild COVID-19 (a few samples of this study predate the infection). Cell type and time point are not known. The rearrangement joins TRBV7-9 to TRBJ1-2; D is uncertain. The CDR3 spells CASSSSDYGYTF. DNA for the CDR3: TGTGCCAGCAGCTCGTCGGACTATGGCTACACCTTC. Drawing the rest from reference TRBV7-9 and TRBJ1-2, the complete variable domain is DTGVSQNPRHKITKRGQNVTFRCDPISEHNRLYWYRQTLGQGPEFLTYFQNEAQLEKSRLLSDRFSAERPKGSFSTLEIQRTEQGDSAMYLCASSSSDYGYTFGSGTRLTVV.